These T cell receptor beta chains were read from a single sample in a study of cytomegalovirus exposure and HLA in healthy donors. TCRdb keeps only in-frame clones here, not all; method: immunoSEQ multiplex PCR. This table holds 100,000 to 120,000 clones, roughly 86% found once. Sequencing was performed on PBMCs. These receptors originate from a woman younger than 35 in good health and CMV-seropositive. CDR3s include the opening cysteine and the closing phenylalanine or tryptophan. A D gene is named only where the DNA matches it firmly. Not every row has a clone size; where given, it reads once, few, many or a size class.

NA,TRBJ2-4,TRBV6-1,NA,TGTGCCGTCCAGTCTAGAGCCAAAAACATTCAGTACTTC,CAVQSRAKNIQYF
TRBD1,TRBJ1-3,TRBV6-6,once,TGTGCCAGCAGTGACACAGGGGTGGGAAACACCATATATTTT,CASSDTGVGNTIYF
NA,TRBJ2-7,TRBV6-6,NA,TGTGCCAGCAGTTATTCGCCGGGAGCCTCTTGGGTCGAGCAGTACTTC,CASSYSPGASWVEQYF
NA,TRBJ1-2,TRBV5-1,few,TGCGCCAGCAGCCTCGGGTTGGAGAACTATGGCTACACCTTC,CASSLGLENYGYTF
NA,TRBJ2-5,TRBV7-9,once,TGTGCCAGCAGCTTACTAGCGCAAGGGGAGACCCAGTACTTC,CASSLLAQGETQYF
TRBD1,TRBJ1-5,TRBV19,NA,TGTGCCAGTAGTATAGGGGCGGAGGGGGCTCAGCCCCAGCATTTT,CASSIGAEGAQPQHF
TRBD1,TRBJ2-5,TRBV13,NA,TGTGCCAGCGTCGCGGGACAGGGGGCCGAGACCCAGTACTTC,CASVAGQGAETQYF
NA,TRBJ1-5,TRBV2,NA,TGTGCCAGCAGTGCCCGGGAGAGGCAGCCCCAGCATTTT,CASSARERQPQHF
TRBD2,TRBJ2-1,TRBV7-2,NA,TGTGCCAGCAGCTTAGGTGGGACTAGGTACTATGAGCAGTTCTTC,CASSLGGTRYYEQFF
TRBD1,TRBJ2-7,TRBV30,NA,TGTGCCTGGAGTGTACGGGACAGAAAATACGAGCAGTACTTC,CAWSVRDRKYEQYF
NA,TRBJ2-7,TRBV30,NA,TGTGCCTGGAGTCGAACCCGGGACACAGATTACGAGCAGTACTTC,CAWSRTRDTDYEQYF
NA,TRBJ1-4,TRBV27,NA,TGTGCCAGCAGTTTGTCGGGAAAAGGGGAAAAACTGTTTTTT,CASSLSGKGEKLFF
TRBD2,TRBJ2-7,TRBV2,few,TGTGCCAGCAGTGACTCTAGCGGGGCTGAGGAGCAGTACTTC,CASSDSSGAEEQYF
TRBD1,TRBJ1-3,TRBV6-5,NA,TGTGCCAGCAGTTACCGAACCGACAGGGGCTCTTACACCATATATTTT,CASSYRTDRGSYTIYF
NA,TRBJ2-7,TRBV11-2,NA,TGTGCCAGCAGCTCTTACTACGAGCAGTACTTC,CASSSYYEQYF
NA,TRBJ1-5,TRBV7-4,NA,TGTGCCAGCAGCCCACCGGGCCGACAGGCCGAAAATCAGCCCCAGCATTTT,CASSPPGRQAENQPQHF
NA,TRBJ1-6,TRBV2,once,TGTGCCAGCAGTGCGGGGGTAACACCCCTCCACTTT,CASSAGVTPLHF
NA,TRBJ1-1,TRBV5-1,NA,TGCGCCAGCAGCTTGGCGATATCTGGGGAGTCTGAAGCTTTCTTT,CASSLAISGESEAFF
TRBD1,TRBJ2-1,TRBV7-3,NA,TGTGCCAGCAGCTTGGGGGACAGCGCTCACAATGAGCAGTTCTTC,CASSLGDSAHNEQFF
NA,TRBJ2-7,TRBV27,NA,TGTGCCAGCAGGAACAGGGGGGGCGAGCAGTACTTC,CASRNRGGEQYF
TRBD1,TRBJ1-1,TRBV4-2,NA,TGTGCCAGCAGCCAACCCGGACAGGGAGGCACTGAAGCTTTCTTT,CASSQPGQGGTEAFF
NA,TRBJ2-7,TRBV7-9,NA,TGTGCCAGCAGCTCTCCACGGCAGGGACTCTACGAGCAGTACTTC,CASSSPRQGLYEQYF
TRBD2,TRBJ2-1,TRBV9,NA,TGTGCCAGCAGCTTCGACCGGACTAGCGGAAAAAATGAGCAGTTCTTC,CASSFDRTSGKNEQFF
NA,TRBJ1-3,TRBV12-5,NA,TGTGCTAGTGGTTTGGGACAGACCCAGCCTAGGTCCTCTGGAAACACCATATATTTT,CASGLGQTQPRSSGNTIYF
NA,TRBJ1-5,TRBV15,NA,TGTGCCACCAGCAGAGATTTAGCGTCTAATAGCAATCAGCCCCAGCATTTT,CATSRDLASNSNQPQHF
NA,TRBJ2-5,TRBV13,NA,TGTGCCAGCAGCACTACGGACGGGGAAGAGACCCAGTACTTC,CASSTTDGEETQYF
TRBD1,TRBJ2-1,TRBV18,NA,TGTGCCAGCTCACTGACTGGGACAGGGGTCTACAATGAGCAGTTCTTC,CASSLTGTGVYNEQFF
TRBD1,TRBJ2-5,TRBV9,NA,TGTGCCAGCAGCGTAGAACAGGGGGAGACCCAGTACTTC,CASSVEQGETQYF
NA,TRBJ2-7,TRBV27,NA,TGTGCCAGCAGTTTGCGAGGAGCCTACGAGCAGTACTTC,CASSLRGAYEQYF
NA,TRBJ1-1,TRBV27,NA,TGTGCCAGCAGTTTATCGCATCGGACAGTGGTCACTGAAGCTTTCTTT,CASSLSHRTVVTEAFF
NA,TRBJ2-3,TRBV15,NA,TGTGCCACCAGCACCATCTCGGGTGGGGCAGGATTAGTAGATACGCAGTATTTT,CATSTISGGAGLVDTQYF
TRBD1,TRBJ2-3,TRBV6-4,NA,TGTGCCAGCAGTGACGCAGGGGGTGCGCAGTATTTT,CASSDAGGAQYF
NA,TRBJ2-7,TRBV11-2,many,TGTGCCAGCAGCCCAACGGACAGTTTCTCCGAGCAGTACTTC,CASSPTDSFSEQYF
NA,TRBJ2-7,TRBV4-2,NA,TGTGCCAGCAGCCAAGTACGGCCAGCGGAGCAGTACTTC,CASSQVRPAEQYF
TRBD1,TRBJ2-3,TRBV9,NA,TGTGCCAGCAGCGTAGCATGGGGACAGGGAGGCCTCACAGATACGCAGTATTTT,CASSVAWGQGGLTDTQYF
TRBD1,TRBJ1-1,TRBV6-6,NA,TGTGCCAGCAACCGACAGGGGGTGGTGAACACTGAAGCTTTCTTT,CASNRQGVVNTEAFF
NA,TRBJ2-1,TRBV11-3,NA,TGTGCCAGCAGCTCGGTCGGCTACAATGAGCAGTTCTTC,CASSSVGYNEQFF
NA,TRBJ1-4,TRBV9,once,TGTGCCAGCAGCGTGGAGATTAATGAAAAACTGTTTTTT,CASSVEINEKLFF
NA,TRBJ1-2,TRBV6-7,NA,TGTGAGGGGGACACCGCTAACTATGGCTACACCTTC,CEGDTANYGYTF
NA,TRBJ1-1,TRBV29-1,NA,TGCAGCGTTGAAGATCCGGGGGAAGCTTTCTTT,CSVEDPGEAFF
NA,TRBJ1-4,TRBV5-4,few,TGTGCCAGCAGCTCATCTCCAGGGGAAAAACTGTTTTTT,CASSSSPGEKLFF
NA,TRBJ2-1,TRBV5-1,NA,TGCGCCAGCAGCTCAGGACACTTGGTAGGTGAGCAGTTCTTC,CASSSGHLVGEQFF
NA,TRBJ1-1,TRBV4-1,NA,TGCGCCAGCAGCCAAGATAAGAAGGGGGGGGACACTGAAGCTTTCTTT,CASSQDKKGGDTEAFF
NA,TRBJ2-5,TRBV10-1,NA,TGCGCCAGCAGTGAGGCCAGTGGGGGAGGACAAGAGACCCAGTACTTC,CASSEASGGGQETQYF
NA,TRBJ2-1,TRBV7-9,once,TGTGCCAGCACCCAGGGTTGGGCCAATAATGAGCAGTTCTTC,CASTQGWANNEQFF
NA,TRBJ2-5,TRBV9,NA,TGTGCCAGCAGCGTCGCCCCCGGAGGGACCCAGTACTTC,CASSVAPGGTQYF
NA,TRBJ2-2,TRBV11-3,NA,TGTGCCAGCAGCCCCCGCGGGACCGGGGAGCTGTTTTTT,CASSPRGTGELFF
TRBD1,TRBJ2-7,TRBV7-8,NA,TGTGCCAGCAGCTACCGGGACAGGGCTTCCCACGAGCAGTACTTC,CASSYRDRASHEQYF
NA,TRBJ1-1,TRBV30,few,TGTGCCTGGAGTGTCTTGAACACTGAAGCTTTCTTT,CAWSVLNTEAFF
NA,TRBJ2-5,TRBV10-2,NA,TGCGCCAGCAGTGAGTCCCTGGAGACCCAGTACTTC,CASSESLETQYF
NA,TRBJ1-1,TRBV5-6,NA,TGTGCCAGCAGCTTGGATAGGGGGAGGGACATGAACACTGAAGCTTTCTTT,CASSLDRGRDMNTEAFF
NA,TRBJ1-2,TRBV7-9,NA,TGTGCCAGCAGCCCCCAGGGCAACTATGGCTACACCTTC,CASSPQGNYGYTF
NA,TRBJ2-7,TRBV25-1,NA,TGTGCCAGCAGTGCCTCAGGGGTAGGCGAGCAGTACTTC,CASSASGVGEQYF
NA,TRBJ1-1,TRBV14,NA,TGTGCCAGCTTACTAAGTAGAAGTGAAGCTTTCTTT,CASLLSRSEAFF
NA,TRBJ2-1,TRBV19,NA,TGTGCCAGTAGTATAGATCCCCCCGGGCGGGCAGCCTACAATGAGCAGTTCTTC,CASSIDPPGRAAYNEQFF